Shown below are 24 T cell receptor beta chains from a single sample sequenced in a study of blood T cell repertoires in COVID-19. The method was immunoSEQ multiplex PCR; TCRdb's version includes in-frame clones alone and lacks a portion of them. Seen here are about 170,000 clones, 80% to 85% observed once, and the top ten hold approximately 2.6%. Source material: peripheral blood. These receptors all come from a human donor with acute or convalescent COVID-19. The donor label of this sample is uncertain.

This clone was found a few times. The J gene is TRBJ2-7, the V gene TRBV7-9; D is possibly TRBD1 (5 bases). V lost 5 bases, J lost 3 bases, and 17 bases lay in between. Looked up from germline, CDR1 is SEHNR and CDR2 is FQNEAQ (reference sequence). The CDR3 length is 15 residues. The CDR3 DNA reads as TGTGCCAGCAGCCCACACCCCGGACAACTCTACGAGCAGTACTTC. Residues: CASSPHPGQLYEQYF.

The chain is built from TRBV4-1 and TRBJ1-6; D is possibly TRBD1 (6 bases). Germline V gene sequence: CDR1 MGHRA, CDR2 YSYEKL. The CDR3 covers 17 residues. V lost 2 bases to trimming and J lost 3 bases, with 14 bases between them. The CDR3 protein is CASSQTTGMLYNSPLHF. Written as DNA, the CDR3 is TGCGCCAGCAGCCAAACTACAGGGATGCTCTATAATTCACCCCTCCACTTT.

V and J are TRBV6-5 and TRBJ2-7; 10 nucleotides align to TRBD1. The V gene's germline CDR1 is MNHEY and CDR2 SVGAGI. The length of the CDR3 is 15 residues. V dropped 6 bases and J dropped 4; count of bases not matched to a gene: 9. In nucleotides, the CDR3 is TGTGCCAGCAGATACCGGGACAGGGGACTGTACGAGCAGTACTTC. Translation gives CASRYRDRGLYEQYF.

The chain combines TRBV10-2 with TRBJ2-2; 9 bases match TRBD1. This CDR3 is built from 15 residues. Per the germline V gene, CDR1 is WSHSY and CDR2 is SAAADI. With V trimmed by 5 bases and J by 6 bases, 7 bases remained unmatched. In nucleotides, the CDR3 is TGCGCCAGCAGTAACCTGGGACAGGGACCCGGGGAGCTGTTTTTT. This codes for CASSNLGQGPGELFF.

For the CDR3, the DNA is TGTGCCAGCAGCCAACCGGGACAGGGACGCAATGAGCAGTTCTTC. This translates into CASSQPGQGRNEQFF. The chain uses TRBV3-1 (or the pseudogene TRBV3-2) and TRBJ2-1, with TRBD1 matching 9 bases. V was clipped by 2 bases and J by 6 bases; unmatched bases: 5. The CDR3 sequence is 15 residues long. The germline gives CDR1 LGHDT, CDR2 YNNKEL (reference sequence).

V usage is TRBV5-1 and J usage is TRBJ2-3, with TRBD1 matching over 7 bases. The CDR3 runs to 15 residues. Germline V CDR1 and CDR2: SGHRS, YFSETQ. Trimming at V came to 0 bases and at J to 2 bases, leaving 3 bases not matched to a gene. The CDR3 nucleotides are TGCGCCAGCAGCTTGGCTGGACAGGACACAGATACGCAGTATTTT. It codes for CASSLAGQDTDTQYF.

In DNA, the CDR3 is TGTGCCAGCAGCCAAGAGCTAGCGACAGATACGCAGTATTTT. Protein product: CASSQELATDTQYF. The chain combines TRBV4-2 with TRBJ2-3; maybe TRBD2 (6 bases). Trimming removed 0 bases at V and 3 bases at J, with 7 bases between. The CDR3 contains 14 residues. CDR1 and CDR2 from the germline V gene are LGHNA and YNFKEQ.

The CDR3 DNA reads TGCAGTGCTAGTCGGCAGCGGGGGAAATCCTACGAGCAGTACTTC. Translated: CSASRQRGKSYEQYF. The genes are TRBV20-1 and TRBJ2-7; 8 positions match TRBD2. Germline V gives CDR1 DFQATT, CDR2 SNEGSKA (reference sequence). V trimming: 3 bases; J trimming: 1 base; junction bases outside the gene matches: 8. The CDR3 is 15 amino acids.

The chain uses TRBV2 and TRBJ2-1, with 7 positions matching TRBD1. The CDR3 is 14 residues long. V gave up 5 bases and J gave up 3 bases; unmatched junction bases: 4. Per germline, CDR1 SNHLY and CDR2 FYNNEI. This CDR3 is CASSLRDSYNEQFF. For the CDR3, the DNA is TGTGCCAGCAGTCTCCGGGACAGCTACAATGAGCAGTTCTTC.

The J gene is TRBJ1-2, the V gene TRBV6-1, with a tentative D call TRBD1 (5 bases). The V end was cut by 0 bases, the J end by 4 bases, with 12 bases between. The CDR3 contains 15 residues. The germline gives CDR1 MNHNS, CDR2 SASEGT. The CDR3 spells CASSEADTSGYGYTF. The CDR3, as DNA: TGTGCCAGCAGTGAAGCGGACACGTCTGGCTATGGCTACACCTTC.

The V and J genes are TRBV29-1 and TRBJ2-1; D is unclear. Germline lookup yields CDR1 SQVTM and CDR2 ANQGSEA. The V end lost 4 bases, the J end lost 2 bases, and 9 bases lay between the germline ends. This CDR3 spans 13 amino acids. CDR3 in amino acids: CSVGFQAYNEQFF. The DNA of the CDR3 is TGCAGCGTTGGGTTCCAGGCCTACAATGAGCAGTTCTTC.

This chain uses TRBV5-1 with TRBJ1-2, with 7 bases fitting TRBD1. The CDR3 consists of 13 residues. The germline V gene has CDR1 SGHRS and CDR2 YFSETQ. The V and J ends lost 5 bases and 6 bases, in that order; junction bases with no gene match: 7. CDR3 sequence reads: CASSFDREDGYTF. The CDR3 DNA sequence: TGCGCCAGCAGTTTTGACAGGGAGGATGGCTACACCTTC.

The chain carries TRBV10-3 and TRBJ1-2; 8 bases fit TRBD1. Germline V lookup: CDR1 ENHRY, CDR2 SYGVKD. This CDR3 is built from 14 residues. V trimming: 1 base; J trimming: 6 bases; junction bases outside the gene matches: 4. Here the CDR3 reads CAISEWGQVDGYTF. In DNA, the CDR3 is TGTGCCATCAGTGAGTGGGGACAGGTTGATGGCTACACCTTC.

The gene calls are TRBV12-3 or TRBV12-4 and TRBJ1-5; no clear D gene. V lost 2 bases, J lost 6 bases, and 8 bases lay in between. The CDR3 contains 13 residues. The CDR3 sequence is CASSLQQTQPQHF. The CDR3 DNA follows: TGTGCCAGCAGTTTACAACAGACTCAGCCCCAGCATTTT.

This clone was detected only once. This chain joins TRBV5-1 and TRBJ1-1; D is perhaps TRBD1 (6 bases). CDR1 and CDR2 from the germline V gene are SGHRS and YFSETQ. The V end lost 3 bases, the J end lost 3 bases, and 12 bases lay between the germline ends. The CDR3 is made up of 14 amino acids. The DNA for the CDR3 is TGCGCCAGCAGCTCGTCAGGGGTGGACACTGAAGCTTTCTTT. This translates into CASSSSGVDTEAFF.

CDR3 protein: CASSFGMTGGETQYF. The CDR3 DNA reads TGTGCCAGCAGCTTTGGAATGACAGGGGGAGAGACCCAGTACTTC. This chain joins TRBV11-2 and TRBJ2-5; TRBD1 aligns across 9 bases. Per germline, CDR1 SGHAT and CDR2 FQNNGV. This CDR3 is built from 15 residues. Unmatched junction bases numbered 6, after V lost 3 bases and J lost 4 bases.

This chain uses TRBV6-5 with TRBJ2-5; TRBD2 aligns across 8 bases. This CDR3 region has 14 residues. The V segment lost 4 bases and the J segment 1 base; nucleotides outside the gene matches: 2. The germline V gene has CDR1 MNHEY and CDR2 SVGAGI. The CDR3 loop reads CASSFSGSQETQYF. DNA for the CDR3: TGTGCCAGCAGTTTCAGCGGGAGCCAAGAGACCCAGTACTTC.

The V gene is TRBV19, the J gene TRBJ1-4; no reliable D call. Trimming took 10 bases from V and 8 from J, leaving 14 bases between them. CDR1 and CDR2 (germline): LNHDA, SQIVND (reference sequence). CDR3 length: 12 amino acids. CDR3 nucleotide sequence: TGTGCCACCGCGCGGGCGGGAGAAAAACTGTTTTTT. It translates to CATARAGEKLFF.

V and J are TRBV5-6 and TRBJ1-4; D is possibly TRBD1 (6 bases). The CDR3 consists of 12 residues. The germline gives CDR1 SGHDT, CDR2 YYEEEE. Trimming stripped 4 bases from V and 11 bases from J, with 12 bases between. The DNA of the CDR3 is TGTGCCAGCAGCCTCAGGGGATGGAAACTGTTTTTT. Encoded protein: CASSLRGWKLFF. Using reference TRBV5-6 and TRBJ1-4 for the parts outside the CDR3, the full variable domain is DAGVTQSPTHLIKTRGQQVTLRCSPKSGHDTVSWYQQALGQGPQFIFQYYEEEERQRGNFPDRFSGHQFPNYSSELNVNALLLGDSALYLCASSLRGWKLFFGSGTQLSVL.

The V call is TRBV28, the J call TRBJ1-1; D is possibly TRBD1 (6 bases). V lost 9 bases and J 4 bases, leaving 18 bases between the germline ends. CDR3 size: 14 residues. The germline V gene has CDR1 MDHEN and CDR2 SYDVKM. The CDR3 sequence: CASLPQGQGTEAFF. The DNA of the CDR3 is TGTGCCAGTTTGCCCCAGGGGCAGGGCACTGAAGCTTTCTTT. Full variable domain (missing parts from reference TRBV28 and TRBJ1-1): DVKVTQSSRYLVKRTGEKVFLECVQDMDHENMFWYRQDPGLGLRLIYFSYDVKMKEKGDIPEGYSVSREKKERFSLILESASTNQTSMYLCASLPQGQGTEAFFGQGTRLTVV.

In its sample, this clone was seen a few times. J is TRBJ2-7 and V is TRBV6-5; no reliable D call. Germline CDR1 and CDR2: MNHEY and SVGAGI. This CDR3 comprises 13 residues. V was cut by 7 bases and J by 6 bases, with 16 bases left in between. The CDR3 loop is CASTLGYEVEQYF. The CDR3, as DNA: TGTGCCAGCACCTTAGGTTATGAGGTCGAGCAGTACTTC.

This clone was counted once. V gene TRBV2 combines with J gene TRBJ1-2; 8 bases are a match to TRBD1. CDR3 length: 11 amino acids. Trimming took 10 bases from V and 7 from J; bases not matched to a gene: 5. Germline lookup yields CDR1 SNHLY and CDR2 FYNNEI. The CDR3 region has the DNA TGTGCCACCCGGACAGGGCCTGGCTACACCTTC. This translates into CATRTGPGYTF.

This clone was detected a few times. This sequence joins TRBV4-1 and TRBJ1-3; 10 bases fit TRBD1. The CDR3 loop spans 18 amino acids. The V gene end was trimmed by 2 bases and the J gene end by 8 bases; junction bases not matched to a gene: 15. Germline V gene data show CDR1 as MGHRA and CDR2 as YSYEKL. CDR3 sequence: CASSQPLTGGPPGHTIYF. The CDR3 DNA reads TGCGCCAGCAGCCAACCGTTGACAGGGGGCCCACCGGGGCACACCATATATTTT.

This clone was picked up one time. This rearrangement joins TRBV19 to TRBJ1-2; unclear D gene. This CDR3 spans 14 amino acids. Germline CDR1 is LNHDA and CDR2 is SQIVND (reference sequence). Between the trimmed V and J ends, which lost 2 bases and 3 bases, there was a span of 10 bases. The CDR3 region is CASSIYTADYGYTF. The CDR3 DNA is TGTGCCAGTAGTATATATACAGCGGACTATGGCTACACCTTC.